This T cell receptor beta chain was captured by sequencing in a study of patients and donors after allogeneic stem cell transplantation. This clonotype has more than one count but fewer than ten. Each CDR3 protein gets one entry after TCRdb re-called the RT-PCR reads with MiXCR. The data hold 65,000 to 80,000 distinct CDR3 sequences, with 26% observed a single time. The germline CDR1 and CDR2 sequences are SGHRS and YFSETQ. The V gene lost 1 base and the J gene lost 11 bases, with 15 bases spanning the gap. This CDR3 comprises 13 residues. The sample taken for sequencing was blood, either unsorted or a sorted T cell fraction (not recorded which). This TCR came from a human donor who was either an allogeneic HSCT recipient or a stem cell or donor lymphocyte infusion donor (not recorded which). It is not recorded whose cells these are; they may come from a transplant donor. V gene TRBV5-1 combines with J gene TRBJ1-1; weak D call: TRBD1 (5 bases). The CDR3 loop reads CASSLKGPGMAFF. The CDR3 coding sequence is TGCGCCAGCAGCTTGAAGGGGCCCGGGATGGCTTTCTTT.